This TCR beta chain was retrieved from a study of PD-1 blockade in classical Hodgkin lymphoma. Study at large: Each patient was given nivolumab 3 mg/kg through a vein every 2 weeks. The study's findings and limits: The authors have not defined what causes the repertoire differences, possibly disease activity or prior therapy. Researchers reported that CD4+ TCR diversity, though not CD8+, rose significantly by C4D1. Among the patients, those starting nivolumab under 1 year after ASCT were excluded.

CDR1 MNHEY and CDR2 SVGAGI come from the germline V gene. Trimming cost V 6 bases and J 6 bases, with 12 bases left between them. This CDR3 has 13 residues. Profiling relied on immunoSEQ multiplex PCR, and the TCRdb table lists in-frame clones only, not all of them. The table has 40,000 to 65,000 clones, 81% seen once; the top ten hold roughly 15%. Each of the patients experienced relapse following autologous stem cell transplantation, and their brentuximab vedotin exposure differed. A note on this clone: Antigen unknown.

The sequencing here drew on peripheral blood mononuclear cells (PBMCs), taken at baseline. The chain combines TRBV6-5 with TRBJ2-1; D uncertain. The sequence was collected from a human donor with classical Hodgkin lymphoma. The CDR3 spells CASRLGLSNEQFF. The CDR3 DNA follows: TGTGCCAGCAGACTTGGTTTGAGCAATGAGCAGTTCTTC.